This T cell receptor (beta chain) comes out of a study of CD8 T cells in Susac syndrome (dated by TCRdb to 2018 to 2020). Some background on the complete study: The study used repertoire sequencing to test whether antigen drove CD8+ T cell activation and differentiation in Susac syndrome. Clonality of the CD8+ T cell repertoire was compared between roughly eleven healthy donors, approximately 14 Susac syndrome patients and fewer than 16 multiple sclerosis patients. The research as a whole found: The study acknowledged that relatively few individuals were included in the TCR sequencing and HLA analysis.

Notes on this clonotype: The antigen this receptor binds is unknown. There are no base qualities to consult, and no much larger clone falls within one base.

Peripheral blood CD8+ and CD4+ T cells from healthy donors, Susac syndrome patients and multiple sclerosis patients were profiled by high-throughput TCR beta sequencing. The multiple sclerosis controls were treatment-naive patients who had stable or active relapsing-remitting disease and met the revised McDonald criteria. Bulk CD8+ and CD4+ T cells were purified by magnetic negative isolation, whereas CD8+ TEMRA cells were enriched by FACS. Blood was drawn into EDTA tubes, processed within 24 hours, and PBMCs were isolated by density gradient centrifugation. PBMCs intended for TCR sequencing were frozen in liquid nitrogen and were later thawed in a 37 degrees C water bath. The sorted or isolated CD4+, CD8+ and CD8+ TEMRA cells had a purity of 90% or higher. The CDR3 has 13 amino acids, counting the end cysteine and phenylalanine. Only the CDR3 DNA stays, 39 bases, in frame from base 1. Deletion took 5 bases off V and 10 bases off J, with a span of 20 bases between the germline ends. Looking up the germline V gene (reference sequence) yields CDR1 GTSNPN and CDR2 SVGIG.

RNA was extracted using the RNeasy kit, and roughly 0.45 to 1 microgram was reverse transcribed with random hexamers. TCR beta CDR3 regions were amplified with the immunoSEQ multiplex PCR assay covering 54 Vbeta and 13 Jbeta segments. To correct PCR amplification bias, a synthetic template baseline was used for both primer optimization and computational correction. The source study handled its data this way. Reads were annotated to V, D and J genes according to IMGT and were analyzed with immunoSEQ Analyzer, with only productive sequences retained. Clonality was computed as one minus Shannon entropy normalized by log2 of the number of productive unique sequences. Public and private clones were assessed among the 100 most prevalent clones of each patient and control. A clone was defined as Susac-specific if it was absent from the healthy and MS cohorts, from 950 to 1,300 published viral clones and from other ImmuneACCESS disease sequences. The public reads were reprocessed in TCRdb via fastp at Q25 and MiXCR, keeping in-frame beta chains. CDR3 protein sequences are deduplicated, and each keeps its most common genes and DNA. TCRdb's processing, not the authors', yielded these V and J calls. A total of around 300,000 distinct CDR3 sequences appear in this sample, 85% of them only once. Of the sample, around 0.22% falls within the top ten clones.

This TCR was recovered from a human donor with multiple sclerosis. The rearrangement joined TRBV30 to TRBJ1-1; 5 matching bases give a weak D call of TRBD1. Specimen: CD8+ T cells from PBMCs. CDR3 reads: CAWGWESRGVAFF. DNA sequence: TGTGCCTGGGGATGGGAGTCCCGAGGGGTAGCTTTCTTT.